This T cell receptor beta chain was identified during a study of metastatic and nonmetastatic thyroid tumors. In the study overall: From malignant and benign thyroid patients, repertoires in blood and in tumor or nodule tissue were compared. General study points: Versus benign nodules, malignant thyroid tumors reportedly had significantly higher TCR beta diversity, in blood and tumor.

The CDR3 is made up of 15 amino acids. V was shortened by 0 bases and J by 7 bases, with 13 bases between the two germline ends. Germline V lookup: CDR1 LNHNV, CDR2 YYDKDF (reference sequence). Original methodology: A classifier of distant metastasis in papillary thyroid cancer was built from CDR3 differences (across clinicopathological groups). Using MiXCR, TCRdb re-called clones from the PCR reads. These V and J calls rely on TCRdb rather than the paper's analysis. The sample shows over 20,000 clones, approximately 30% of them seen only once. On this clone itself: What it recognizes is unknown.

All patients were treatment-naive before thyroid surgery. Sequencing used blood. This rearrangement joins TRBV15 to TRBJ1-5; D uncertain. The TCR originated in a female donor with papillary thyroid cancer or a benign thyroid nodule (not recorded which). Some clones in this sample may be carry-over from other donors' samples. The CDR3 here is CATSRDRAGGQPQHF. CDR3 DNA sequence: TGTGCCACCAGCAGAGACCGGGCGGGAGGGCAGCCCCAGCATTTT. Complete variable domain (other parts from reference TRBV15 and TRBJ1-5): DAMVIQNPRYQVTQFGKPVTLSCSQTLNHNVMYWYQQKSSQAPKLLFHYYDKDFNNEADTPDNFQSRRPNTSFCFLDIRSPGLGDTAMYLCATSRDRAGGQPQHFGDGTRLSIL.